What follows are 22 T cell receptor beta chains derived from one specimen sequenced in a study of regulatory dendritic cells for organ transplantation. Libraries were prepared by immunoSEQ multiplex PCR; TCRdb keeps only in-frame clonotypes and omits some of them. The sample holds about 5,400 clones, 65% to 80% seen once. The antigens for these receptors are not known. Sorted subsets were CFSE-labeled and cultured less than 6 days with allogeneic dendritic cells. Sequencing input: memory CD8+ T cells from blood cultured with regulatory dendritic cells. Subset defined: CD45RO+ memory T cells. Receptors were obtained from a human donor in good health.

The chain carries TRBV4-1 and TRBJ2-3, with 10 bases matching TRBD1. After removal of 4 bases from V and 5 bases from J, the junction contained 9 bases not matched to a gene. The length of the CDR3 is 16 residues. Germline CDR1 is MGHRA and CDR2 is YSYEKL. CDR3 bases: TGCGCCAGCAGCCCGTTGACAGGGGGCGAGGTAGATACGCAGTATTTT. Protein sequence: CASSPLTGGEVDTQYF.

The chain employs TRBV27 and TRBJ1-2; the D gene is possibly TRBD1 (6 bases). From germline, CDR1 is MNHEY and CDR2 SMNVEV (reference sequence). Trimming cost V 4 bases and J 2 bases, with 14 bases left between them. This CDR3 comprises 15 residues. The CDR3: CASSSTGPLNYGYTF. CDR3 bases: TGTGCCAGCAGTTCTACAGGGCCATTGAACTATGGCTACACCTTC.

The chain's CDR3 is CASRFLGQGANEQYF. As DNA, the CDR3 is TGTGCCAGCAGATTCCTGGGGCAGGGGGCCAACGAGCAGTACTTC. The chain combines TRBV5-4 with TRBJ2-7; the match to TRBD1 covers 8 bases. V shed 5 bases and J 5 bases; nucleotides not matched to a gene: 12. Germline lookup yields CDR1 SGHNT and CDR2 YYREEE (reference sequence). The CDR3 covers 15 residues.

The rearrangement joins TRBV6-6 to TRBJ2-5; tentatively, D is TRBD1 (8 bases). CDR1 and CDR2 (germline): MNHNY, SVGAGI (reference sequence). Trimming took off 6 bases at V and 5 bases at J, with 16 bases between the two ends. The CDR3 has 14 amino acids. CDR3 protein: CASRPGQGGETQYF. CDR3 DNA sequence: TGTGCCAGCAGGCCCGGACAGGGAGGGGAGACCCAGTACTTC.

The count of this clone is one. The gene calls are TRBV6-5 and TRBJ2-7; D is perhaps TRBD1 (5 bases). Per germline, CDR1 MNHEY and CDR2 SVGAGI. The CDR3 is made up of 14 amino acids. V lost 2 bases to trimming and J lost 4 bases, with 12 bases between them. The chain's CDR3 is CASSYGAAKYEQYF. The CDR3 nucleotides are TGTGCCAGCAGTTACGGGGCGGCTAAGTACGAGCAGTACTTC.

The chain combines TRBV6-4 with TRBJ2-3, with 12 nucleotides matching TRBD2. The CDR3 is 15 amino acids. Unmatched junction bases numbered 2, after V lost 5 bases and J lost 2 bases. CDR1 and CDR2 (germline): MRHNA, SNTAGT. The CDR3 nucleotides read TGTGCCAGCAGTCCTAGCGGGGGGGCCACAGATACGCAGTATTTT. Translated: CASSPSGGATDTQYF.

The chain joins TRBV15 to TRBJ2-4; the match to TRBD1 covers 8 bases. V lost 3 bases and J lost 3; bases outside the gene matches: 10. CDR1 and CDR2 (germline): LNHNV, YYDKDF (reference sequence). The CDR3 is 17 amino acids. The DNA of the CDR3 is TGTGCCACCAGCAGGGAGAGACAGGGGTCGGGCAAAAACATTCAGTACTTC. This translates into CATSRERQGSGKNIQYF.

This chain links TRBV7-9 with TRBJ2-1; tentative D call: TRBD2 (7 bases). Germline V gives CDR1 SEHNR, CDR2 FQNEAQ (reference sequence). This CDR3 comprises 15 residues. V gave up 6 bases and J gave up 3 bases, with 15 bases separating them. This chain's CDR3 is CASRGGDSFYNEQFF. The CDR3 DNA reads as TGTGCCAGCAGAGGGGGGGACTCCTTCTACAATGAGCAGTTCTTC. The full variable domain, in which reference TRBV7-9 and TRBJ2-1 provide the parts outside the CDR3, is DTGVSQNPRHKITKRGQNVTFRCDPISEHNRLYWYRQTLGQGPEFLTYFQNEAQLEKSRLLSDRFSAERPKGSFSTLEIQRTEQGDSAMYLCASRGGDSFYNEQFFGPGTRLTVL.

This chain uses TRBV7-9 with TRBJ2-7, with D possibly being TRBD2 (6 bases). CDR3 length: 17 residues. Trimming removed 4 bases at V and 0 bases at J, with 19 bases between. The germline V gene encodes CDR1 SEHNR and CDR2 FQNEAQ (reference sequence). The CDR3 reads CASSSPRLGGLSYEQYF. CDR3 in DNA: TGTGCCAGCAGCTCCCCCCGACTAGGAGGTCTCTCCTACGAGCAGTACTTC.

The chain couples TRBV6-4 to TRBJ2-1; 8 nucleotides line up with TRBD2. Germline-derived CDR1 and CDR2 are MRHNA and SNTAGT. The CDR3 loop spans 15 amino acids. V was pared by 0 bases and J by 5 bases, with 3 bases of the junction left unmatched. This chain's CDR3 is CASSDSTSGNNEQFF. In DNA form, the CDR3 reads TGTGCCAGCAGTGACTCCACTAGCGGTAACAATGAGCAGTTCTTC.

This clone is classed as hyperexpanded. CDR3 sequence: CASSQVGGGQNEQFF. The CDR3 coding sequence is TGCGCCAGCAGCCAAGTGGGCGGGGGGCAAAATGAGCAGTTCTTC. The chain links TRBV4-3 to TRBJ2-1; 8 bases fit TRBD2. V was pared by 1 base and J by 7 bases, with 6 bases of the junction left unmatched. CDR3 size: 15 residues. CDR1 is LGHNA, CDR2 YSLEER, per germline.

Concerning this clone itself: At one end the junction does not follow the germline gene, possibly because of a read error. Different DNA sequences within this sample yield the same CDR3. J is TRBJ2-2 and V is TRBV7-9; TRBD2 matches at 8 bases. CDR1 and CDR2 (germline): SEHNR, FQNEAQ (reference sequence). CDR3 length: 15 amino acids. The CDR3 is CASSPRGGYTGELFF. The DNA of the CDR3 is TGTGCCAGCAGTCCCCGGGGGGGCTACACCGGAGAGCTGTTTTTT.

The gene calls are TRBV6-1 and TRBJ2-6, with D unclear. Germline CDR1 MNHNS, CDR2 SASEGT. This CDR3 region has 15 residues. Trimming stripped 3 bases from V and 0 bases from J, with 6 bases between. CDR3 sequence (DNA): TGTGCCAGCAGTGAGCAGAGCTCTGGGGCCAACGTCCTGACTTTC. Protein sequence: CASSEQSSGANVLTF.

CDR3 nucleotides: TGTGCCAGCAGTGACCAGGGTGACGGCTACACCTTC. The encoded protein is CASSDQGDGYTF. The J gene is TRBJ1-2, the V gene TRBV2; tentative D call: TRBD1 (5 bases). The germline V gene encodes CDR1 SNHLY and CDR2 FYNNEI. This CDR3 has 12 amino acids. The V end lost 3 bases, the J end lost 8 bases, and 10 bases lay between the germline ends.

V and J are TRBV28 and TRBJ1-3; D remains unclear. This CDR3 is 13 amino acids long. Trimming left V 6 bases short and J 4 bases short, with 10 bases between. Germline CDR1 is MDHEN and CDR2 is SYDVKM. The CDR3: CASRGAPGNTIYF. In nucleotides, the CDR3 is TGTGCCAGCAGGGGAGCGCCAGGAAACACCATATATTTT.

Only one count was recorded for this clone. V and J are TRBV27 and TRBJ2-3, with 8 bases identical to TRBD2. This CDR3 comprises 15 residues. CDR1 is MNHEY and CDR2 is SMNVEV in the germline V gene (reference sequence). V gave up 2 bases and J gave up 2 bases; unmatched junction bases: 3. The CDR3 DNA reads as TGTGCCAGCAGTTTAGGGACTAGTTACACAGATACGCAGTATTTT. Protein sequence: CASSLGTSYTDTQYF.

This chain links TRBV27 with TRBJ2-1; possibly TRBD1 for D (6 bases). Germline values: CDR1 MNHEY, CDR2 SMNVEV (reference sequence). This CDR3 region has 13 residues. Trimming removed 5 bases from V and 4 bases from J, with 9 bases in between. The CDR3 spells CASSDTGYNEQFF. The CDR3 DNA reads TGTGCCAGCAGTGATACAGGGTACAATGAGCAGTTCTTC.

The gene calls are TRBV20-1 and TRBJ1-1; D possibly corresponds to TRBD1 (5 bases). In germline, CDR1 is DFQATT, CDR2 SNEGSKA (reference sequence). The CDR3 runs to 11 residues. Trimming stripped 5 bases from V and 8 bases from J, with 12 bases between. For the CDR3, the DNA is TGCAGTGCTGAAGGGGTGACCGAAGCTTTCTTT. Encoded protein: CSAEGVTEAFF.

J is TRBJ2-6 and V is TRBV9; no definite D call. The germline V gene encodes CDR1 SGDLS and CDR2 YYNGEE. Trimming stripped 4 bases from V and 3 bases from J, with 8 bases between. The CDR3 extends over 14 amino acids. CDR3 protein: CASSPTLGANVLTF. The CDR3 bases are TGTGCCAGCAGCCCGACCCTTGGGGCCAACGTCCTGACTTTC. Filled out from reference TRBV9 and TRBJ2-6, the complete variable domain reads DSGVTQTPKHLITATGQRVTLRCSPRSGDLSVYWYQQSLDQGLQFLIQYYNGEERAKGNILERFSAQQFPDLHSELNLSSLELGDSALYFCASSPTLGANVLTFGAGSRLTVL.

This chain uses TRBV27 with TRBJ1-5; maybe TRBD1 (6 bases). The CDR3 consists of 14 residues. Germline CDR1 MNHEY, CDR2 SMNVEV (reference sequence). V shed 6 bases and J shed 4 bases, with 13 bases lying between them. CDR3 in DNA: TGTGCCAGCAGCTGGGGGGCGGATAATCAGCCCCAGCATTTT. It yields the protein CASSWGADNQPQHF.

This clone was counted once. This chain links TRBV15 with TRBJ2-5; TRBD1 matches at 9 bases. The J segment lost 3 bases and the V segment lost 5 bases, leaving 7 bases of the junction unmatched. Per the germline V gene, CDR1 is LNHNV and CDR2 is YYDKDF (reference sequence). The CDR3 runs to 15 residues. The chain's CDR3 is CATSRWDRAEETQYF. The CDR3 region has the DNA TGTGCCACCAGCCGCTGGGACAGGGCTGAAGAGACCCAGTACTTC.

This clone was observed a handful of times. J is TRBJ1-2 and V is TRBV19; 9 bases fit TRBD1. Trimming at V came to 7 bases and at J to 5 bases, leaving 17 bases not matched to a gene. CDR3 length: 17 residues. Germline V gene data show CDR1 as LNHDA and CDR2 as SQIVND (reference sequence). The CDR3: CASNSGQGRQVVYGYTF. Written as DNA, the CDR3 is TGTGCCAGTAACTCGGGACAGGGCCGCCAGGTGGTTTATGGCTACACCTTC. Looking up the rest from reference TRBV19 and TRBJ1-2 gives the full variable domain: DGGITQSPKYLFRKEGQNVTLSCEQNLNHDAMYWYRQDPGQGLRLIYYSQIVNDFQKGDIAEGYSVSREKKESFPLTVTSAQKNPTAFYLCASNSGQGRQVVYGYTFGSGTRLTVV.